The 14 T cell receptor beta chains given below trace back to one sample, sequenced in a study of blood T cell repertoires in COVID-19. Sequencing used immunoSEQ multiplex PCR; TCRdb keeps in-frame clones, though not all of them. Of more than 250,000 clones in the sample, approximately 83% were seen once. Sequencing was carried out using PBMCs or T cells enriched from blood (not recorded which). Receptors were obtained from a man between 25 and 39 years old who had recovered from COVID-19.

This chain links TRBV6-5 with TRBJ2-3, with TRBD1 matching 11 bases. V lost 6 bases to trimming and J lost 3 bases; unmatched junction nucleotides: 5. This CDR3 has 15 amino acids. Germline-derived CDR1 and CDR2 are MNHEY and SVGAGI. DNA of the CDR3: TGTGCCAGCAGCGCCGGGACAGGGGGGACAGATACGCAGTATTTT. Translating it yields CASSAGTGGTDTQYF.

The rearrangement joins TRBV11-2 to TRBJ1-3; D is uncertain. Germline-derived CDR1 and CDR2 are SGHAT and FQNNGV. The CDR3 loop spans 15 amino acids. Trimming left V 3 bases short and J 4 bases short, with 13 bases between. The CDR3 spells CASSFGDTRGNTIYF. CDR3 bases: TGTGCCAGCAGCTTTGGTGACACCCGAGGAAACACCATATATTTT. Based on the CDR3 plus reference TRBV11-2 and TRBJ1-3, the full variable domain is EAGVAQSPRYKIIEKRQSVAFWCNPISGHATLYWYQQILGQGPKLLIQFQNNGVVDDSQLPKDRFSAERLKGVDSTLKIQPAKLEDSAVYLCASSFGDTRGNTIYFGEGSWLTVV.

The CDR3 sequence is CASSPWSGEQFF. CDR3 sequence (DNA): TGTGCCAGCAGCCCTTGGTCAGGAGAGCAGTTCTTC. V is TRBV5-6 and J is TRBJ2-1; D remains unclear. V lost 4 bases, J lost 10 bases, and 12 bases lay in between. The germline V gene has CDR1 SGHDT and CDR2 YYEEEE. The CDR3 spans 12 residues.

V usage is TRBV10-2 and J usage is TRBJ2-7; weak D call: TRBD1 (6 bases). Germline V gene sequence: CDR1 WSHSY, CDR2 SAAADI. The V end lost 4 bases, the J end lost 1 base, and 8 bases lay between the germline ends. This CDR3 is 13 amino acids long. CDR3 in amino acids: CASSGQGSYEQYF. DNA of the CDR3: TGCGCCAGCAGTGGTCAGGGGTCCTACGAGCAGTACTTC.

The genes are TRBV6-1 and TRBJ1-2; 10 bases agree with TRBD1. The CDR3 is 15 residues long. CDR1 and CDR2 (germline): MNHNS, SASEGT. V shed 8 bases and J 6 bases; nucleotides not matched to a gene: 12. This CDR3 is CASGDRGLYLDGYTF. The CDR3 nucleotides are TGTGCCAGCGGAGACAGGGGGCTATACTTGGATGGCTACACCTTC.

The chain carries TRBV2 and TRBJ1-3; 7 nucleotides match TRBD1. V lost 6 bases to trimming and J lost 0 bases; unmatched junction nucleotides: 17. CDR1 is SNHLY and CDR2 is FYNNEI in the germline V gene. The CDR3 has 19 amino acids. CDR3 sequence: CASSRYGRQGRNSGNTIYF. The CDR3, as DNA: TGTGCCAGCAGCCGATACGGGAGACAGGGCCGCAACTCTGGAAACACCATATATTTT.

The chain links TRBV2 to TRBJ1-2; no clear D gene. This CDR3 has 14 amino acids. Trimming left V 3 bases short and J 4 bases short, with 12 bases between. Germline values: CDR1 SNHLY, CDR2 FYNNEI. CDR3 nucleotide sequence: TGTGCCAGCAGTGATCAACAACCGATCTATGGCTACACCTTC. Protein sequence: CASSDQQPIYGYTF.

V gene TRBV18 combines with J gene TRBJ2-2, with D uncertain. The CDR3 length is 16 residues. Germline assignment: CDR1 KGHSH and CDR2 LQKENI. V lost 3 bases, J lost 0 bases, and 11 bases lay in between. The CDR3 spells CASSPRQLANTGELFF. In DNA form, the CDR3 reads TGTGCCAGCTCACCGCGACAACTCGCGAACACCGGGGAGCTGTTTTTT.

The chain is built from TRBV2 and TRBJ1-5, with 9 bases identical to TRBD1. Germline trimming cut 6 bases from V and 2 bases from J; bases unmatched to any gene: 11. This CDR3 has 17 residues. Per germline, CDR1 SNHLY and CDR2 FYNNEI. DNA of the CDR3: TGTGCCAGCAGAAGACTTTTAACAGGGGGCGGCAATCAGCCCCAGCATTTT. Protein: CASRRLLTGGGNQPQHF.

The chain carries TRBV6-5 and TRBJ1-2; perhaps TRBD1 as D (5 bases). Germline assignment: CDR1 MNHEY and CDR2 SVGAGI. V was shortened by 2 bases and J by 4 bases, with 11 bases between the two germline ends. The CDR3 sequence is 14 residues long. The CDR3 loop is CASSYGGAVYGYTF. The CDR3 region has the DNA TGTGCCAGCAGTTACGGAGGGGCTGTCTATGGCTACACCTTC.

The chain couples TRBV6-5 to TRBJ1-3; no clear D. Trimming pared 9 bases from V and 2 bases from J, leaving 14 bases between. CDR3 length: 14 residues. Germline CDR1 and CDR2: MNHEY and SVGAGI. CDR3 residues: CASGRRGTGNTIYF. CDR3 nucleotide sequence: TGTGCCAGTGGCCGCAGAGGGACTGGAAACACCATATATTTT.

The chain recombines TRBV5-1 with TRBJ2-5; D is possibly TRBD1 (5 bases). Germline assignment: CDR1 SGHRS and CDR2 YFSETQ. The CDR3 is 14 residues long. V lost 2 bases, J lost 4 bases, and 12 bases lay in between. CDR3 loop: CASSLSQGGETQYF. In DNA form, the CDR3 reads TGCGCCAGCAGCTTAAGTCAGGGTGGAGAGACCCAGTACTTC.

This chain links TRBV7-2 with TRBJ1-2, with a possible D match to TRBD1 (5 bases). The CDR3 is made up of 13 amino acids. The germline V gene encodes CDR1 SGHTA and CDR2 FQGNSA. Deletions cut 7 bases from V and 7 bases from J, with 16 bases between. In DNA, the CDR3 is TGTGCCAGCACCTTCCGGCAGACAGCTGGCTACACCTTC. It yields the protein CASTFRQTAGYTF.

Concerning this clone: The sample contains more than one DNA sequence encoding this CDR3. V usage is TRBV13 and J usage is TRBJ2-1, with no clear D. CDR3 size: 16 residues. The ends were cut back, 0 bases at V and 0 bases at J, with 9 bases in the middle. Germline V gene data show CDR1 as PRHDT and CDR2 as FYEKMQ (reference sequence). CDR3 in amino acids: CASSLGRRSSYNEQFF. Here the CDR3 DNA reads TGTGCCAGCAGCTTAGGGCGAAGGAGCTCCTACAATGAGCAGTTCTTC.